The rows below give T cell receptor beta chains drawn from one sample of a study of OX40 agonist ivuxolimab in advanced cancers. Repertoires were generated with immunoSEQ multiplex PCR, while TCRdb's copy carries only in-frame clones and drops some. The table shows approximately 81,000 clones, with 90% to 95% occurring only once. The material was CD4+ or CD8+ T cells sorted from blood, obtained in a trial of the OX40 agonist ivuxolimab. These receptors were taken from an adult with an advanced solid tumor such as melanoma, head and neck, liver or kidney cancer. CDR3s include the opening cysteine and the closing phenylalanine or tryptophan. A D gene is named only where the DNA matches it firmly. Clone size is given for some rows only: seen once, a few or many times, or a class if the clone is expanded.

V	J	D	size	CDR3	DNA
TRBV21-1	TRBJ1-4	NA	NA	CASSKKLQTEKLFF	TGTGCCAGCAGCAAAAAACTCCAGACCGAAAAACTGTTTTTT
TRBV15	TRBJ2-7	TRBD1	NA	CATSRDVGQGYEQYF	TGTGCCACCAGCAGAGACGTGGGACAGGGTTACGAGCAGTACTTC
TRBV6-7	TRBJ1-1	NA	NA	CASSTGIQFLSTEAFF	TGTGCCAGCAGTACAGGGATTCAGTTTCTCTCCACTGAAGCTTTCTTT
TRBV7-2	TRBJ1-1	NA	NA	CASSLGETEAFF	TGTGCCAGCAGCTTAGGAGAGACTGAAGCTTTCTTT
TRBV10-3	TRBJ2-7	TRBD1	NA	CAISESQGVDEQYF	TGTGCCATCAGTGAGTCCCAGGGGGTAGACGAGCAGTACTTC
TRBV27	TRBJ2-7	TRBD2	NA	CASSLASGSYEQYF	TGTGCCAGCAGTTTAGCCAGCGGGAGCTACGAGCAGTACTTC
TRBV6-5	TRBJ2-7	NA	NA	CASSYSESYEQYF	TGTGCCAGCAGTTACTCCGAATCCTACGAGCAGTACTTC
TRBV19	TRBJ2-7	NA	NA	CASSTGQPYEGQYF	TGTGCCAGTAGCACTGGGCAGCCCTACGAAGGGCAGTACTTC
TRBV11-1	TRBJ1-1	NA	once	CASSLSPSGGLNTEAFF	TGTGCCAGCAGCTTAAGCCCCTCGGGGGGATTGAACACTGAAGCTTTCTTT
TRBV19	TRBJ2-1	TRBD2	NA	CASSLRTSGGSRYEQFF	TGTGCCAGTAGCCTCCGAACTAGCGGTGGGAGCCGCTATGAGCAGTTCTTC
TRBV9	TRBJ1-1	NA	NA	CASSQRRDGLNTEAFF	TGTGCCAGCAGCCAAAGGAGGGACGGATTGAACACTGAAGCTTTCTTT
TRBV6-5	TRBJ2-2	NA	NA	CASSRGGSTGELFF	TGTGCCAGCAGCAGGGGCGGTAGTACCGGGGAGCTGTTTTTT
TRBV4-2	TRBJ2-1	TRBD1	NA	CASSQEGGSSYNEQFF	TGTGCCAGCAGCCAAGAAGGGGGCTCCTCCTACAATGAGCAGTTCTTC
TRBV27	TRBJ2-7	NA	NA	CASSLGLSEQYF	TGTGCCAGCAGTTTAGGGCTGAGCGAGCAGTACTTC
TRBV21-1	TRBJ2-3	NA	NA	CASSKGPRMRQYF	TGTGCCAGCAGCAAAGGGCCCCGCATGAGGCAGTATTTT
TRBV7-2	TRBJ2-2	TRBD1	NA	CASSRWDSWGTGELFF	TGTGCCAGCAGCCGATGGGACAGTTGGGGCACCGGGGAGCTGTTTTTT
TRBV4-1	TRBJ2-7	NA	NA	CASSQGYRISSYEQYF	TGCGCCAGCAGCCAAGGTTACAGGATCTCGTCCTACGAGCAGTACTTC
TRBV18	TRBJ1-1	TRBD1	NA	CASSPRTGPGNTEAFF	TGTGCCAGCTCACCCAGGACAGGTCCTGGGAACACTGAAGCTTTCTTT
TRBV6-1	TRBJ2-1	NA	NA	CASREFLDEQFF	TGTGCCAGCAGAGAATTCTTGGATGAGCAGTTCTTC
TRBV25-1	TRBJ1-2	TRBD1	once	CASSEYTTGGGYTF	TGTGCCAGCAGTGAATATACGACAGGGGGTGGCTACACCTTC
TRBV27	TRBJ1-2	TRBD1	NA	CASSLRDRGRRDDSYTF	TGTGCCAGCAGTTTACGGGACAGGGGGCGCCGAGACGACAGCTACACCTTC
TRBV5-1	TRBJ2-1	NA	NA	CASSFGPSSYNEQFF	TGCGCCAGCAGCTTTGGGCCGAGCTCCTACAATGAGCAGTTCTTC
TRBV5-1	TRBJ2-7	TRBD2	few	CASSWGETSGEGYEQYF	TGCGCCAGCAGCTGGGGGGAGACTAGCGGGGAAGGGTACGAGCAGTACTTC
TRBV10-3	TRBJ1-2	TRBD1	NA	CAISDPGDREFYGYTF	TGTGCCATCAGTGACCCCGGGGACAGGGAGTTCTATGGCTACACCTTC
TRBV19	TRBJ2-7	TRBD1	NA	CASSPTGASSYEQYF	TGTGCCAGTAGCCCGACAGGGGCGAGCTCCTACGAGCAGTACTTC
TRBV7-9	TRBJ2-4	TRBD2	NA	CASSQVNGGASIQYF	TGTGCCAGCAGCCAAGTCAACGGGGGGGCGAGTATTCAGTACTTC
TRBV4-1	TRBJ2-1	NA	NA	CASSLGNEQFF	TGCGCCAGCAGCCTAGGGAATGAGCAGTTCTTC
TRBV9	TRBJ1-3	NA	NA	CASSEFHGNTIYF	TGTGCCAGCAGCGAGTTTCATGGAAACACCATATATTTT